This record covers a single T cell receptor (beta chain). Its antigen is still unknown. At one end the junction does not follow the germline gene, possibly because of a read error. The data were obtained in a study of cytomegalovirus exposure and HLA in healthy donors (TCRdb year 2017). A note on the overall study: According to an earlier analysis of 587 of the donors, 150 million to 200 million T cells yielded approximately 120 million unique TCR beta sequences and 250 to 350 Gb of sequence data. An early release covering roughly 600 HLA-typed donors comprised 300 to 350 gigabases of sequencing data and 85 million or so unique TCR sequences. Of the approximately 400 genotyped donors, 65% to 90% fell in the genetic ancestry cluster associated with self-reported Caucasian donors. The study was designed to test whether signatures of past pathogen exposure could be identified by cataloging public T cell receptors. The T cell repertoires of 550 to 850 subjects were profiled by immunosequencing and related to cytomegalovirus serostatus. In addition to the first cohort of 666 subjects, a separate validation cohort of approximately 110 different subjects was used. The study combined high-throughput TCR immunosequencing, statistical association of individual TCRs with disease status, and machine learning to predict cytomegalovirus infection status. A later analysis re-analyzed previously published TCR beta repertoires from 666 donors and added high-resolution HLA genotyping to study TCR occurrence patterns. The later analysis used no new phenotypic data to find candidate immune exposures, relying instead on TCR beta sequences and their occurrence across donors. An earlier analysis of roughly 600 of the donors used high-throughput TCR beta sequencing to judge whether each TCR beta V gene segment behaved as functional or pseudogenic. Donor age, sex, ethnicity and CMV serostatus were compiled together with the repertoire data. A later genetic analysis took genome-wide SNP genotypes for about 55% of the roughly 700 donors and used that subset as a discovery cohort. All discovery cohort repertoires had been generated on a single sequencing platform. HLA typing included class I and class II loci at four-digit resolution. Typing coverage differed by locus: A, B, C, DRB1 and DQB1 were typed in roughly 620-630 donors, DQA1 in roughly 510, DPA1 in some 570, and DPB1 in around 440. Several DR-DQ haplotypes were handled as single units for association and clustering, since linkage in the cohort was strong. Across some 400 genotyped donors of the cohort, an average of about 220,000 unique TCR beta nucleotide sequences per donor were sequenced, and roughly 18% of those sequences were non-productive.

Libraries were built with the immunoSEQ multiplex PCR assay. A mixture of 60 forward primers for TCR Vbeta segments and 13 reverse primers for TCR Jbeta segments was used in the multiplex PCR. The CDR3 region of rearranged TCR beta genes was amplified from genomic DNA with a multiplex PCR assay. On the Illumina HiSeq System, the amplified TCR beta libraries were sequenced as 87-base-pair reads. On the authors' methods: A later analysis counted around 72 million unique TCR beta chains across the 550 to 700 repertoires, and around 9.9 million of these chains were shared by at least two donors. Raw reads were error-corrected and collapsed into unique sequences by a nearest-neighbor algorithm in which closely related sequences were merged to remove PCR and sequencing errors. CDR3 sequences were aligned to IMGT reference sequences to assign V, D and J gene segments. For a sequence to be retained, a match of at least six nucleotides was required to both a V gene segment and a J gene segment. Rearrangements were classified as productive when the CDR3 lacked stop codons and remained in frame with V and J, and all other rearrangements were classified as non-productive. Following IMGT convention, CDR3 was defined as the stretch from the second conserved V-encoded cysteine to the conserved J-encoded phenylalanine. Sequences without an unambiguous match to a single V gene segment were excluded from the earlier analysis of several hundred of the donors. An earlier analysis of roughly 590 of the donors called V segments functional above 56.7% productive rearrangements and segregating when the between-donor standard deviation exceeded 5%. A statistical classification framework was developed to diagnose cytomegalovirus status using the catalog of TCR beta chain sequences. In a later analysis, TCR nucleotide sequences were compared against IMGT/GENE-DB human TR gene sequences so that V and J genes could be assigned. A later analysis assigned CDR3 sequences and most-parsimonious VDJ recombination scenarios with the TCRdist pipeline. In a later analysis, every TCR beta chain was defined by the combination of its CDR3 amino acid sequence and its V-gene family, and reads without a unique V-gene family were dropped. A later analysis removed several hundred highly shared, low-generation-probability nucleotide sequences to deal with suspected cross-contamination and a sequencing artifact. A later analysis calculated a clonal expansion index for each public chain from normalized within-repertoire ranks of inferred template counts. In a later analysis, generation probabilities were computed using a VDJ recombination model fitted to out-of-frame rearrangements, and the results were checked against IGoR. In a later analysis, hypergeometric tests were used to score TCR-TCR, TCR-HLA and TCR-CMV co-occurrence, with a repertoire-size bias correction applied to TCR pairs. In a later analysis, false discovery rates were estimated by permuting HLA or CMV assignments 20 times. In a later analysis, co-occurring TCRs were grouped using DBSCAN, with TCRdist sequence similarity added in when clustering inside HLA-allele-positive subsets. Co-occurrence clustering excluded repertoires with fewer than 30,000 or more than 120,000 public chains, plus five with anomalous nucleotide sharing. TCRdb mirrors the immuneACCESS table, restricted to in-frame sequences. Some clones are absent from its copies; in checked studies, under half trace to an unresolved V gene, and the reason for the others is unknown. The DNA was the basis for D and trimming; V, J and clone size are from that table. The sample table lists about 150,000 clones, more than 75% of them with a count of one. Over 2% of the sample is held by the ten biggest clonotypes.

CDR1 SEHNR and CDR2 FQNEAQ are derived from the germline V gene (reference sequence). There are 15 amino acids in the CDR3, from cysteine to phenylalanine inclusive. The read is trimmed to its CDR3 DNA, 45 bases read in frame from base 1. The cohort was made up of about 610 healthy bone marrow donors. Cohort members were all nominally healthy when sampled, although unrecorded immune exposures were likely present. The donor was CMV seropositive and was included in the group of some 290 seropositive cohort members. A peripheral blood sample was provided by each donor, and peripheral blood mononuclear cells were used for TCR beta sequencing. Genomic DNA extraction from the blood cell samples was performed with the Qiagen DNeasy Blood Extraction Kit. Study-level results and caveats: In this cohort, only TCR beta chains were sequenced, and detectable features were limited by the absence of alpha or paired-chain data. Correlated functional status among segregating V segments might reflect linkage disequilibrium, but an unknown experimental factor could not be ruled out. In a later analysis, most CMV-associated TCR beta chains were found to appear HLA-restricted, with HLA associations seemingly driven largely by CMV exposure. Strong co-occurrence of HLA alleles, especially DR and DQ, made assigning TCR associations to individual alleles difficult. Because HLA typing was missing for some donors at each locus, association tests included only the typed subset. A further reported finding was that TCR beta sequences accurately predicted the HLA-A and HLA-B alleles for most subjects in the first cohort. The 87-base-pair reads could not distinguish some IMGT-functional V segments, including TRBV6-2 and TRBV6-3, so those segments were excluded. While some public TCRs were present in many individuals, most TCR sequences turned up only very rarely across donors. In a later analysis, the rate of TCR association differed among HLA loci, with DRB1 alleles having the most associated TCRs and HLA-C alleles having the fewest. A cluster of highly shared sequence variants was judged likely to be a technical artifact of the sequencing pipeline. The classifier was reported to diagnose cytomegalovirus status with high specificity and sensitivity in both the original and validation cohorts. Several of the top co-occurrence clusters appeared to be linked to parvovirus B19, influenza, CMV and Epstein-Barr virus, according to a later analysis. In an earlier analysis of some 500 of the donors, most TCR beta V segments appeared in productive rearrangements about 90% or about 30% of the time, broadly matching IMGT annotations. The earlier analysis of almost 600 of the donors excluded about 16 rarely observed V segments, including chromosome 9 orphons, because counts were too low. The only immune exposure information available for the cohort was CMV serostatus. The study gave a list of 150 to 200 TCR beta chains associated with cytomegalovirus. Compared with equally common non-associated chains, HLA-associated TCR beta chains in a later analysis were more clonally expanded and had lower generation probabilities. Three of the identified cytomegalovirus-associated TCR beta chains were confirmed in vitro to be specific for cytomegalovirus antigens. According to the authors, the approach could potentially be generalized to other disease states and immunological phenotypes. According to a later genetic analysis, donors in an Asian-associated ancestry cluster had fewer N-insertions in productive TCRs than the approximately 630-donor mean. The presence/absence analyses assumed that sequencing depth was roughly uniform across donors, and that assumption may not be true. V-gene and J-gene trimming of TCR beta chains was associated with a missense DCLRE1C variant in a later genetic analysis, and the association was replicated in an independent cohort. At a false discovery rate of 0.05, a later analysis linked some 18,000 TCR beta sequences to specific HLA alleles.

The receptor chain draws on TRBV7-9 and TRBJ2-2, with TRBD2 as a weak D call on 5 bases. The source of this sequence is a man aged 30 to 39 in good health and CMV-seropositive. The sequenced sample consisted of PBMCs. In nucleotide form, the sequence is TGTTCCAGCAGCCCACTAGGACCTAACACCGGGGAGCTGTTTTTT. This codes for CSSSPLGPNTGELFF.